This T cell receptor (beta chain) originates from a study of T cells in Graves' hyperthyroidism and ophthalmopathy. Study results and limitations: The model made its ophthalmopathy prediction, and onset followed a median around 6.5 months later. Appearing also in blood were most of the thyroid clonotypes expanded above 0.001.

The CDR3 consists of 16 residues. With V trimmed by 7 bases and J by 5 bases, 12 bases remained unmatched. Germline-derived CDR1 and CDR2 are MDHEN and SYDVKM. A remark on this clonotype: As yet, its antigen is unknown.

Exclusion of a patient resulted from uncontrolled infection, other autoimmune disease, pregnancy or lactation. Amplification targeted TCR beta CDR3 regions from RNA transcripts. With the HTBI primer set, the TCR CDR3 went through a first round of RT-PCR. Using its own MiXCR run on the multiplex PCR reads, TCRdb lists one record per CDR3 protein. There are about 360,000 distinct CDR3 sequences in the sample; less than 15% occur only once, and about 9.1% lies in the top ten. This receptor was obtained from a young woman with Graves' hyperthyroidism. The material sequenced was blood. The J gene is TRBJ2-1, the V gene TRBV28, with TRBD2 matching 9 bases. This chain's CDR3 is CASNPPQAGGNNEQFF. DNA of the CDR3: TGTGCCAGCAATCCTCCCCAAGCGGGGGGCAACAATGAGCAGTTCTTC.